This passage covers 9 T cell receptor beta chains from one sample sequenced in a study of long-term antiretroviral therapy in people with HIV. Survey level was the resolution at which the v3.0 immunoSEQ assay ran. Method: immunoSEQ multiplex PCR; TCRdb's copy keeps in-frame clones and lacks some. The sample contains about 16,000 clones, almost 90% of which appear only once. Material: unsorted PBMCs, obtained 2.2 to 2.3 years before starting antiretroviral therapy. Receptors were obtained from a woman aged 25 to 39 with HIV.

J is TRBJ2-2 and V is TRBV10-3; TRBD2 is a possible D gene (5 bases). From germline, CDR1 is ENHRY and CDR2 SYGVKD. There are 17 residues in the CDR3. Trimming took off 4 bases at V and 0 bases at J, with 15 bases between the two ends. The CDR3 sequence: CAISGSSGPANTGELFF. The CDR3, as DNA: TGTGCCATCAGTGGGTCCAGCGGTCCCGCGAACACCGGGGAGCTGTTTTTT.

The chain joins TRBV7-9 to TRBJ1-1; D is unclear. Germline V CDR1 and CDR2: SEHNR, FQNEAQ (reference sequence). Trimming removed 5 bases at V and 1 base at J, with 17 bases between. The CDR3 contains 16 residues. In DNA form, the CDR3 reads TGTGCCAGCAGCCCCTCGTATAAGGGATCGAACACTGAAGCTTTCTTT. It encodes CASSPSYKGSNTEAFF.

The chain links TRBV7-9 to TRBJ1-4; the D is unclear. Per the germline V gene, CDR1 is SEHNR and CDR2 is FQNEAQ (reference sequence). Trimming left V 1 base short and J 6 bases short, with 15 bases between. CDR3 size: 16 residues. Written as DNA, the CDR3 is TGTGCCAGCAGCTTAGAAGGGAGTTCGCCGCATGAAAAACTGTTTTTT. The encoded protein is CASSLEGSSPHEKLFF.

The rearrangement links TRBV2 to TRBJ1-4; D uncertain. The CDR3 loop spans 14 amino acids. V was clipped by 4 bases and J by 7 bases, with 13 bases between them. Germline assignment: CDR1 SNHLY and CDR2 FYNNEI. The CDR3 reads CASSVASGGEKLFF. The CDR3 DNA reads TGTGCCAGCAGTGTGGCCTCCGGTGGTGAAAAACTGTTTTTT.

The CDR3 region is CASSSAGAPYNEQFF. The CDR3 nucleotides are TGTGCCAGCAGCTCGGCAGGGGCTCCCTACAATGAGCAGTTCTTC. The chain uses TRBV11-3 and TRBJ2-1; D might be TRBD1 (6 bases). Germline V gene data show CDR1 as SGHNT and CDR2 as YENEEA. This CDR3 spans 15 amino acids. V lost 4 bases and J 2 bases, leaving 12 bases between the germline ends.

The chain couples TRBV18 to TRBJ2-2; 9 nucleotides align to TRBD2. This CDR3 contains 18 residues. The V and J ends lost 0 bases and 4 bases, in that order; junction bases with no gene match: 9. Germline V gene sequence: CDR1 KGHSH, CDR2 LQKENI. This chain's CDR3 is CASSPPLLRGGSTGELFF. DNA for the CDR3: TGTGCCAGCTCACCACCTCTTTTGCGGGGGGGCTCCACCGGGGAGCTGTTTTTT. Together with reference TRBV18 and TRBJ2-2, the CDR3 gives the full variable domain: NAGVMQNPRHLVRRRGQEARLRCSPMKGHSHVYWYRQLPEEGLKFMVYLQKENIIDESGMPKERFSAEFPKEGPSILRIQQVVRGDSAAYFCASSPPLLRGGSTGELFFGEGSRLTVL.

This chain links TRBV2 with TRBJ1-5; D is undetermined. Germline V gene data show CDR1 as SNHLY and CDR2 as FYNNEI. The V end lost 6 bases, the J end lost 0 bases, and 9 bases lay between the germline ends. The CDR3 is made up of 14 amino acids. CDR3 amino acids: CASSRAYSNQPQHF. The CDR3, as DNA: TGTGCCAGCAGCAGAGCCTATAGCAATCAGCCCCAGCATTTT. Variable domain in full (rest from reference TRBV2 and TRBJ1-5): EPEVTQTPSHQVTQMGQEVILRCVPISNHLYFYWYRQILGQKVEFLVSFYNNEISEKSEIFDDQFSVERPDGSNFTLKIRSTKLEDSAMYFCASSRAYSNQPQHFGDGTRLSIL.

The rearrangement joins TRBV6-5 to TRBJ1-2; 7 bases are a match to TRBD1. Germline-derived CDR1 and CDR2 are MNHEY and SVGAGI. CDR3 size: 14 residues. J lost 0 bases, V lost 5 bases, and 3 bases had no gene match. Here the CDR3 reads CASSPGGANYGYTF. The CDR3 coding sequence is TGTGCCAGCAGTCCAGGGGGAGCTAACTATGGCTACACCTTC.

The chain links TRBV5-1 to TRBJ2-2; weak D call: TRBD1 (6 bases). CDR1 is SGHRS and CDR2 is YFSETQ in the germline V gene. The CDR3 spans 15 residues. V was shortened by 3 bases and J by 4 bases, with 13 bases between the two germline ends. CDR3 in amino acids: CASSWGTGTTGELFF. The CDR3 DNA sequence: TGCGCCAGCAGCTGGGGCACAGGGACCACCGGGGAGCTGTTTTTT.